The rows below give T cell receptor beta chains drawn from one sample of a study of CD8 T cells in Susac syndrome. MiXCR was run by TCRdb on the immunoSEQ multiplex PCR reads, yielding one entry per CDR3 protein. The data hold tens of thousands of distinct CDR3 sequences, with approximately 96% observed a single time. The material sequenced was CD8+ T cells from PBMCs. Source of these receptors: a human donor with Susac syndrome. Each CDR3 is given with its conserved first and last residue. Each record gives: V gene, D gene, J gene, clone size, CDR3 DNA, CDR3 protein. The D gene is left open where the match is weak. Clone size, where shown, is once, few, many, or a class for clones that have expanded.

TRBV4-3	.	TRBJ2-7	.	TGCGCCAGCAGCCAAGCTCCGATCTATCAGGGTGTAACCTACGAGCAGTACTTC	CASSQAPIYQGVTYEQYF
TRBV7-2	TRBD2	TRBJ2-7	.	TGTGCCAGCAGCGGGACTAGCGGGTCCGGGGAGCAGTACTTC	CASSGTSGSGEQYF
TRBV15	.	TRBJ1-5	.	TGTGCCACCAGCAGAGATGGACGGGACAATCAGCCCCAGCATTTT	CATSRDGRDNQPQHF
TRBV5-1	TRBD1	TRBJ2-5	.	TGCGCCAGCAGCTCGGGACAGGGAGGGGAAGAGACCCAGTACTTC	CASSSGQGGEETQYF
TRBV4-3	.	TRBJ2-7	.	TGCGCCAGCAGCCAAGATCCGTACGGGGGAGCCTCCGAGCAGTACTTC	CASSQDPYGGASEQYF
TRBV11-2	.	TRBJ2-2	once	TGTGCCAGCAAACGAAACCCGGGGTACACCGGGGAGCTGTTTTTT	CASKRNPGYTGELFF
TRBV3-1	.	TRBJ2-1	.	TGTGCCAGCAGCCAAGATCTCAGTAACAATGAGCAGTTCTTC	CASSQDLSNNEQFF
TRBV5-6	.	TRBJ2-7	.	TGTGCCAGCAGCTTCACAGGGTATTCCTACGAGCAGTACTTC	CASSFTGYSYEQYF
TRBV9	.	TRBJ2-1	.	TGTGCCAGCAGCCCCTCCGAGACACCGTACAATGAGCAGTTCTTC	CASSPSETPYNEQFF
TRBV28	.	TRBJ1-2	few	TGTGCCAGCAGTCCCGGTACGGTTTATGGCTACACCTTC	CASSPGTVYGYTF
TRBV10-3	.	TRBJ2-3	.	TGTGCCATCGGGACGCCCCAACAGGATACGCAGTATTTT	CAIGTPQQDTQYF
TRBV30	.	TRBJ1-2	.	TGTGCCTGGAGCTTCTCGGGGGTCGGCTACACCTTC	CAWSFSGVGYTF
TRBV20-1	.	TRBJ1-5	.	TGCAGTGCTGGCTACCTTGGGAGCTCTTATCAGCCCCAGCATTTT	CSAGYLGSSYQPQHF
TRBV13	.	TRBJ2-7	.	TGTGCCAGCAGCGCAGGTCCCTACGAGCAGTACTTC	CASSAGPYEQYF
TRBV27	.	TRBJ2-6	.	TGTGCCAGCAGTCCCTGGTCTGGGGCCAACGTCCTGACTTTC	CASSPWSGANVLTF
TRBV20-1	TRBD2	TRBJ2-1	.	TGCAGTGCAAGGACTAGCATCTCCTACAATGAGCAGTTCTTC	CSARTSISYNEQFF
TRBV27	.	TRBJ1-5	.	TGTGCCAGCAGTTCTATTTTGAGCAATCAGCCCCAGCATTTT	CASSSILSNQPQHF
TRBV18	TRBD2	TRBJ2-1	.	TGTGCCAGCTCCCCCATTAGCGGGACCACCTACAATGAGCAGTTCTTC	CASSPISGTTYNEQFF
TRBV6-2/TRBV6-3	TRBD1	TRBJ1-5	.	TGTGCCAGCAGGATAGCGACAGGGGACAGTCAGCCCCAGCATTTT	CASRIATGDSQPQHF
TRBV20-1	.	TRBJ1-2	.	TGCAGTGCCCAGATTCCGGGGCGGCGGGGCTACACCTTC	CSAQIPGRRGYTF
TRBV5-1	.	TRBJ1-1	.	TGCGCCAGCAGCTGGAACGACGGGAACACTGAAGCTTTCTTT	CASSWNDGNTEAFF
TRBV5-4	.	TRBJ2-5	.	TGTGCCAGCAGCTTGGCCGGGCAGGAAGAGACCCAGTACTTC	CASSLAGQEETQYF
TRBV20-1	TRBD1	TRBJ2-5	.	TGCAGTGCCGTAGACAGGGTTGAGACCCAGTACTTC	CSAVDRVETQYF
TRBV28	.	TRBJ1-6	.	TGTGCCAGCAGTTCGGACCCGAGCTCCTATAATTCACCCCTCCACTTT	CASSSDPSSYNSPLHF
TRBV20-1	.	TRBJ2-1	.	TGCAGTGTAGGGGGGAGCTCCTACAATGAGCAGTTCTTC	CSVGGSSYNEQFF
TRBV5-1	TRBD2	TRBJ2-5	.	TGCGCCAGCAGCCACCGATTAGCGGGCCAAGAGACCCAGTACTTC	CASSHRLAGQETQYF
TRBV7-9	.	TRBJ2-3	few	TGTGCCAGCAGCCAAGCTCGGGATACGCAGTATTTT	CASSQARDTQYF
TRBV5-1	.	TRBJ1-2	.	TGCGCCAGCACCTTTACGGACAGAAATAACTATGGCTACACCTTC	CASTFTDRNNYGYTF
TRBV6-5	.	TRBJ1-5	.	TGTGCCAGCAGACCCTATTATAATCAGCCCCAGCATTTT	CASRPYYNQPQHF
TRBV12-3/TRBV12-4	.	TRBJ1-5	.	TGTGCCAGCAATCCGACAGGCGAGAATCAGCCCCAGCATTTT	CASNPTGENQPQHF
TRBV5-1	TRBD2	TRBJ2-1	.	TGCGCCAGCACCCCACTTATGGGAGGGGAAAATGAGCAGTTCTTC	CASTPLMGGENEQFF
TRBV20-1	TRBD2	TRBJ2-3	.	TGCAGTGCTAGAGTCCCGAGGCTAGCGGCGACAGATACGCAGTATTTT	CSARVPRLAATDTQYF
TRBV30	.	TRBJ2-1	.	TGTGCCTGGACCCCGGGGACAGAGCAGTTCTTC	CAWTPGTEQFF
TRBV6-5	.	TRBJ2-1	.	TGTGCCAGCAGTTACTCGCTCGGGGGCGATGAGCAGTTCTTC	CASSYSLGGDEQFF
TRBV9	.	TRBJ1-1	.	TGTGCCAGCAGCTCCTGGGGCACTGAAGCTTTCTTT	CASSSWGTEAFF
TRBV4-2	TRBD1	TRBJ1-2	.	TGTGCCAGCAGCCGTACCCTGGACAGGGGGCTCAATAGCGATGGCTACACCTTC	CASSRTLDRGLNSDGYTF
TRBV27	.	TRBJ1-5	.	TGTGCCAGCAGTCGATTGGGAACCCCCAATCAGCCCCAGCATTTT	CASSRLGTPNQPQHF
TRBV7-3	.	TRBJ2-7	.	TGTGCCAGCAGCTTAACGGGCCCGCTTGGAGCATACGAGCAGTACTTC	CASSLTGPLGAYEQYF
TRBV15	TRBD1	TRBJ1-1	.	TGTGCCACCAGCAGGTCTTCAGGGGGCACTGAAGCTTTCTTT	CATSRSSGGTEAFF
TRBV7-3	TRBD2	TRBJ2-3	.	TGTGCCAGCAGCTTAAGGGCCGGCGGGGGGTTGAATGCAGATACGCAGTATTTT	CASSLRAGGGLNADTQYF
TRBV27	.	TRBJ1-4	.	TGTGCCAGCAGTTTTCGCCCGGGGACTAATGAAAAACTGTTTTTT	CASSFRPGTNEKLFF
TRBV5-1	.	TRBJ2-1	.	TGCGCCAGCAGCTTGGATAGTCAAAAGCAGTTCTTC	CASSLDSQKQFF
TRBV18	TRBD1	TRBJ2-7	.	TGTGCCAGCTCACCTCCCGAGGGACAGGGGGCGATCGAGCAGTACTTC	CASSPPEGQGAIEQYF
TRBV28	TRBD1	TRBJ1-5	.	TGTGCCAGCAGGGGGACAGGGATTCGCAATCAGCCCCAGCATTTT	CASRGTGIRNQPQHF
TRBV6-1	.	TRBJ1-2	.	TGTGCCAGCAGTGACGTAGTACAGGGAAGGTACTACACCTTC	CASSDVVQGRYYTF
TRBV20-1	.	TRBJ1-1	.	TGCAGTGCTAGAGATTGGGGGGGGCCGGACACTGAAGCTTTCTTT	CSARDWGGPDTEAFF
TRBV4-3	.	TRBJ2-3	.	TGCGCCAGCAGCCAAGGAGGGGGACCCACAGATACGCAGTATTTT	CASSQGGGPTDTQYF
TRBV6-5	.	TRBJ2-4	few	TGTGCCAGCAGTTCGGGACTAGCCAAAAACATTCAGTACTTC	CASSSGLAKNIQYF
TRBV6-2/TRBV6-3	TRBD1	TRBJ2-1	.	TGTGCCAGCAGATTCGAAACAGGGGGAGCGGACAATGAGCAGTTCTTC	CASRFETGGADNEQFF
TRBV13	.	TRBJ1-1	once	TGTGCCAGCAGCACCGGGAGGAACACTGAAGCTTTCTTT	CASSTGRNTEAFF
TRBV5-4	TRBD2	TRBJ2-7	once	TGTGCCAGCAGCTTGGCTAGCGGGGGGGGCTACGAGCAGTACTTC	CASSLASGGGYEQYF
TRBV15	.	TRBJ1-4	.	TGTGCCACCAGCAGAGATTGGAATGAAAAACTGTTTTTT	CATSRDWNEKLFF
TRBV13	.	TRBJ1-1	.	TGTGCCAGCTTTGGAGGCGGAGGGGCTTTCTTT	CASFGGGGAFF
TRBV20-1	TRBD1	TRBJ1-5	.	TGCAGTGCTAGACCCAGGGACAGGGCAAATCAGCCCCAGCATTTT	CSARPRDRANQPQHF